This TCR beta chain was obtained from a study of blood T cell repertoires in COVID-19. V lost 8 bases and J lost 8, with 16 bases in between. The CDR3 runs to 12 residues. Germline V gives CDR1 MDHEN, CDR2 SYDVKM. Method: immunoSEQ multiplex PCR; TCRdb's copy keeps in-frame clones and lacks some. The repertoire holds some 37,000 clones, with approximately 90% as singletons. The sequencing sample was made of peripheral blood. The rearrangement joins TRBV28 to TRBJ2-7; D uncertain. This sequence was found in a human donor in a cohort sampled during active COVID-19. For the CDR3, the DNA is TGTGCCAGCCTGACTGGGTCTACGAAGCAGTACTTC. Its translation: CASLTGSTKQYF.